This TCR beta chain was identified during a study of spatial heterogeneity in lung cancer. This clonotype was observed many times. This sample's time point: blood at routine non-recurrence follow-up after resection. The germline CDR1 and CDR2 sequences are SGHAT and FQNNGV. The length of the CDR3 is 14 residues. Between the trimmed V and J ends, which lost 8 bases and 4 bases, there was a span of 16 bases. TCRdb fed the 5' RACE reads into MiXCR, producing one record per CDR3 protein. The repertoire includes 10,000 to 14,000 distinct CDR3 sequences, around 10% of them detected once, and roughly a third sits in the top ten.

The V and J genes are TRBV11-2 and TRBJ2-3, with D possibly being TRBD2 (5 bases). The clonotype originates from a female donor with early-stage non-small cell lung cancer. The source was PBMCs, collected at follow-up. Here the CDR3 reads CASGVGRAADTQYF. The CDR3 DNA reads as TGTGCCAGCGGGGTTGGTCGAGCGGCAGATACGCAGTATTTT.